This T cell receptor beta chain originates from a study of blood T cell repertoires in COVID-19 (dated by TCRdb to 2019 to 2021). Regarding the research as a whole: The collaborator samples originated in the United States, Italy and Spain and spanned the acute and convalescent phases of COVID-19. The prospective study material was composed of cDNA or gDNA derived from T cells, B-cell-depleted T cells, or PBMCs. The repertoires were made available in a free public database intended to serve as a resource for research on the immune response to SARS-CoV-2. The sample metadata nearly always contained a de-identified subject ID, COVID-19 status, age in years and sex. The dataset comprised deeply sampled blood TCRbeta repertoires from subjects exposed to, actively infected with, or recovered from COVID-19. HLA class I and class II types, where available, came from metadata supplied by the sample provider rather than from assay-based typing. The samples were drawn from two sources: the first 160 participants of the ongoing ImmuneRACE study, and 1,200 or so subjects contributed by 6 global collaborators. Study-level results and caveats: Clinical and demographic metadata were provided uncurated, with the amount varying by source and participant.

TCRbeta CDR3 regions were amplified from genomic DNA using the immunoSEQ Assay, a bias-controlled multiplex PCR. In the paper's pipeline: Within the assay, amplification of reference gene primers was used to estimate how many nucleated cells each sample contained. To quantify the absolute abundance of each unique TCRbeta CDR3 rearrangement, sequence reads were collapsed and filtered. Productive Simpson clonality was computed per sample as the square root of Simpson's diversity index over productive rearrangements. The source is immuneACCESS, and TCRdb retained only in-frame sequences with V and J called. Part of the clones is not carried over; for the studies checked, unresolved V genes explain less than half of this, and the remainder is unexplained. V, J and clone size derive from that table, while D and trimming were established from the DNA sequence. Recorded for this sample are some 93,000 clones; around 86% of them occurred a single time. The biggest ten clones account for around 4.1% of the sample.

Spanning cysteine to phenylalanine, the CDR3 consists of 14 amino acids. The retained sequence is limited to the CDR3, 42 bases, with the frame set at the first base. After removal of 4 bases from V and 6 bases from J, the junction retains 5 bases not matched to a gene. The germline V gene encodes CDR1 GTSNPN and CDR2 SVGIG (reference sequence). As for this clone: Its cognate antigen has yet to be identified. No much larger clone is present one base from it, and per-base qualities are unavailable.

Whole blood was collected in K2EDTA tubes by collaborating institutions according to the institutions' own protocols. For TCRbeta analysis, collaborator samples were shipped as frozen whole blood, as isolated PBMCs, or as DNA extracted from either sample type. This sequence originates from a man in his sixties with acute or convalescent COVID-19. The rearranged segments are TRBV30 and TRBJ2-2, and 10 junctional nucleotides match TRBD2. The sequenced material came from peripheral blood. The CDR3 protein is CAWTGLAGAGELFF. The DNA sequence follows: TGTGCCTGGACCGGGCTAGCGGGGGCCGGGGAGCTGTTTTTT.